This passage covers 28 T cell receptor beta chains from one sample sequenced in a study of blood T cell repertoires in COVID-19. Profiled with immunoSEQ multiplex PCR; TCRdb holds only in-frame clones, not every one. The sample holds approximately 200,000 clones, around nine tenths seen once. Sequencing input: PBMCs or T cells enriched from blood (not recorded which). These receptors all come from a woman aged 25 to 45 who had been exposed to COVID-19.

The chain has TRBV6-1 and TRBJ2-1, with D possibly being TRBD1 (6 bases). The germline V and J ends were trimmed by 2 bases and 7 bases, with 18 bases remaining between them. This CDR3 region has 16 residues. Per germline, CDR1 MNHNS and CDR2 SASEGT. CDR3 in DNA: TGTGCCAGCAGTGAAAGTCAGGGGCGCAGTAGTAATGAGCAGTTCTTC. It translates to CASSESQGRSSNEQFF.

This chain connects TRBV28 to TRBJ1-5; 7 bases align to TRBD1. Germline CDR1 reads MDHEN; CDR2 reads SYDVKM. V was pared by 3 bases and J by 5 bases, with 4 bases of the junction left unmatched. This CDR3 has 14 amino acids. The CDR3 coding sequence is TGTGCCAGCAGTTTCCGGGACAGCTATCAGCCCCAGCATTTT. It encodes CASSFRDSYQPQHF.

The chain is built from TRBV5-6 and TRBJ2-1, with 8 nucleotides matching TRBD1. CDR1 SGHDT and CDR2 YYEEEE come from the germline V gene. This CDR3 is 16 amino acids long. V trimming: 0 bases; J trimming: 7 bases; junction bases outside the gene matches: 9. The CDR3 DNA is TGTGCCAGCAGCTTGGGCCAGGGGGCGAGAGGGAATGAGCAGTTCTTC. Protein: CASSLGQGARGNEQFF.

The chain is built from TRBV5-1 and TRBJ1-5, with D hard to call. Trimming took off 0 bases at V and 5 bases at J, with 15 bases between the two ends. The CDR3 covers 16 residues. In germline, CDR1 is SGHRS, CDR2 YFSETQ. In DNA form, the CDR3 reads TGCGCCAGCAGCTTGGTTGGAGGTCGGGGTGATCAGCCCCAGCATTTT. Translated: CASSLVGGRGDQPQHF.

The chain recombines TRBV5-1 with TRBJ2-7; the D gene is possibly TRBD2 (6 bases). The V end lost 4 bases, the J end lost 1 base, and 6 bases lay between the germline ends. In germline, CDR1 is SGHRS, CDR2 YFSETQ. This CDR3 comprises 12 residues. This chain's CDR3 is CASSRESYEQYF. The CDR3 DNA follows: TGCGCCAGCAGCCGGGAGTCCTACGAGCAGTACTTC.

The V gene is TRBV28, the J gene TRBJ1-5, with a weak D call TRBD1 (5 bases). CDR1 MDHEN and CDR2 SYDVKM come from the germline V gene. CDR3 length: 13 amino acids. The V end lost 7 bases, the J end lost 6 bases, and 13 bases lay between the germline ends. The DNA for the CDR3 is TGTGCCAGCATCCTTACAGGCGGTCAGCCCCAGCATTTT. Translation gives CASILTGGQPQHF.

This sequence joins TRBV21-1 and TRBJ2-7; TRBD2, the table's D call, lacks a check against the DNA. TRBV21-1 is annotated as a pseudogene. This CDR3 is 14 amino acids long. CDR3 coding DNA: TGTGCCGCCCGGGGGGGGCCAGAACCCTACGAGCAGTACTTC. This encodes CAARGGPEPYEQYF.

The V and J genes are TRBV24-1 and TRBJ1-5; 7 bases align to TRBD1. The CDR3 is 19 residues long. With V trimmed by 2 bases and J by 0 bases, 12 bases remained unmatched. Germline assignment: CDR1 KGHDR and CDR2 SFDVKD. CDR3 residues: CATSDSGQDSNLSNQPQHF. DNA for the CDR3: TGTGCCACCAGTGATTCCGGACAGGATTCAAACCTTAGCAATCAGCCCCAGCATTTT.

This chain uses TRBV6-1 with TRBJ2-3; D perhaps matches TRBD2 (5 bases). V lost 3 bases and J 5 bases, leaving 6 bases between the germline ends. The CDR3 is 12 residues long. CDR1 is MNHNS and CDR2 is SASEGT in the germline V gene. The CDR3 DNA is TGTGCCAGCAGTGACGGACTAGATACGCAGTATTTT. This codes for CASSDGLDTQYF.

The CDR3: CASSPPGNSPLHF. As DNA, the CDR3 is TGTGCCAGCAGTCCCCCCGGGAATTCACCCCTCCACTTT. The chain employs TRBV28 and TRBJ1-6, with D unresolved. V was cut by 5 bases and J by 7 bases, with 9 bases left in between. In germline, CDR1 is MDHEN, CDR2 SYDVKM. The CDR3 is made up of 13 amino acids.

The chain is built from TRBV6-4 and TRBJ2-7; TRBD1 agrees at 7 bases. V lost 2 bases, J lost 5 bases, and 15 bases stayed unmatched. The length of the CDR3 is 17 residues. The V gene's germline CDR1 is MRHNA and CDR2 SNTAGT. This chain's CDR3 is CASSDDPSDRVTHEQYF. The CDR3 DNA is TGTGCCAGCAGTGACGACCCTTCAGACAGGGTAACCCACGAGCAGTACTTC.

The V call is TRBV9, the J call TRBJ2-1, with D maybe TRBD1 (6 bases). This CDR3 is built from 15 residues. Trimming pared 2 bases from V and 8 bases from J, leaving 17 bases between. Germline V gene lookup returns CDR1 SGDLS and CDR2 YYNGEE. The CDR3 bases are TGTGCCAGCAGCGTGGTGGGACACCCAGGGTATGAGCAGTTCTTC. Translated, it gives CASSVVGHPGYEQFF.

V usage is TRBV2 and J usage is TRBJ2-7; 7 bases map to TRBD2. The V gene's germline CDR1 is SNHLY and CDR2 FYNNEI. V gave up 8 bases and J gave up 6 bases; unmatched junction bases: 7. CDR3 length equals 12 residues. CDR3 residues: CASRRLASEQYF. As DNA, the CDR3 is TGTGCCAGCCGCCGACTAGCTAGCGAGCAGTACTTC.

This chain links TRBV7-2 with TRBJ2-1; 8 positions agree with TRBD2. Trimming removed 5 bases from V and 4 bases from J; junction bases left unmatched: 10. The germline gives CDR1 SGHTA, CDR2 FQGNSA. This CDR3 has 16 amino acids. CDR3 in DNA: TGTGCCAGCAGCACCGTAGCGGGACTGGCGTACAATGAGCAGTTCTTC. Residues: CASSTVAGLAYNEQFF.

V is TRBV10-3 and J is TRBJ2-1; 7 bases fit TRBD2. This CDR3 has 15 amino acids. V was clipped by 10 bases and J by 8 bases; unmatched bases: 17. Germline assignment: CDR1 ENHRY and CDR2 SYGVKD. The CDR3 nucleotides are TGTGCCACGCGCCCCGGGACTACACTACACGATGAGCAGTTCTTC. Protein product: CATRPGTTLHDEQFF.

Worth noting for this clone: Other nucleotide sequences in the sample specify the same CDR3. The chain joins TRBV7-2 to TRBJ2-7; 9 bases fit TRBD1. The V gene end was trimmed by 4 bases and the J gene end by 2 bases; junction bases not matched to a gene: 3. Germline lookup yields CDR1 SGHTA and CDR2 FQGNSA. The CDR3 spans 14 residues. Here the CDR3 reads CASSSGQGAYEQYF. The CDR3 DNA is TGTGCCAGCAGCTCGGGACAGGGTGCCTACGAGCAGTACTTC.

The chain is built from TRBV5-1 and TRBJ2-5, with D unclear. V lost 4 bases to trimming and J lost 5 bases, with 12 bases between them. The CDR3 contains 13 residues. Germline V gene sequence: CDR1 SGHRS, CDR2 YFSETQ. CDR3 DNA sequence: TGCGCCAGCAGCGCCAGCTGGCGGGAGACCCAGTACTTC. It translates to CASSASWRETQYF. Full variable domain (rest looked up from reference TRBV5-1 and TRBJ2-5): KAGVTQTPRYLIKTRGQQVTLSCSPISGHRSVSWYQQTPGQGLQFLFEYFSETQRNKGNFPGRFSGRQFSNSRSEMNVSTLELGDSALYLCASSASWRETQYFGPGTRLLVL.

The V gene is TRBV3-1 (or the pseudogene TRBV3-2), the J gene TRBJ1-4; no clear D. Per germline, CDR1 LGHDT and CDR2 YNNKEL (reference sequence). The CDR3 is 14 amino acids. V lost 2 bases and J lost 4, with 8 bases in between. In DNA form, the CDR3 reads TGTGCCAGCAGCCAAATGGCCAGTAATGAAAAACTGTTTTTT. Translated: CASSQMASNEKLFF.

This clone was observed a handful of times. The chain joins TRBV5-1 to TRBJ1-2, with 7 bases fitting TRBD1. J was trimmed by 4 bases and V by 6 bases; bases with no gene match: 12. This CDR3 has 15 residues. Germline CDR1 reads SGHRS; CDR2 reads YFSETQ. CDR3 in amino acids: CASTWGTEGAYGYTF. The CDR3 nucleotides read TGCGCCAGCACCTGGGGGACAGAAGGGGCCTATGGCTACACCTTC.

This clone was detected only once. The V gene is TRBV20-1, the J gene TRBJ2-7, with 7 positions matching TRBD2. The CDR3 is made up of 12 amino acids. Per the germline V gene, CDR1 is DFQATT and CDR2 is SNEGSKA (reference sequence). V dropped 3 bases and J dropped 4; count of bases not matched to a gene: 3. CDR3 DNA sequence: TGCAGTGCTAGTGGGCGGGAGTACGAGCAGTACTTC. Residues: CSASGREYEQYF.

This clone was detected once. The rearrangement links TRBV6-5 to TRBJ1-1; D is unclear. V gave up 5 bases and J gave up 1 base, with 14 bases separating them. Germline-derived CDR1 and CDR2 are MNHEY and SVGAGI. This CDR3 has 15 amino acids. The CDR3 DNA follows: TGTGCCAGCAGTCAAACTTTAAGTCGGAACACTGAAGCTTTCTTT. It encodes CASSQTLSRNTEAFF.

Notes on this clone: One end of the junction does not line up with germline, which may come from a read error. V and J are TRBV5-1 and TRBJ2-1, with D possibly matching TRBD2 (6 bases). CDR3 length: 15 amino acids. Looked up from germline, CDR1 is SGHRS and CDR2 is YFSETQ. The chain's CDR3 is CASSFAGTVYNEQFF. CDR3 DNA: TGTGCCAGCAGCTTCGCGGGAACAGTGTACAATGAGCAGTTCTTC.

The gene calls are TRBV3-1 (or the pseudogene TRBV3-2) and TRBJ1-4, with D perhaps matching TRBD1 (6 bases). Trimming stripped 4 bases from V and 4 bases from J, with 19 bases between. Germline CDR1 is LGHDT and CDR2 is YNNKEL (reference sequence). This CDR3 region has 17 residues. CDR3 residues: CASSLRRLQGNNEKLFF. As DNA, the CDR3 is TGTGCCAGCAGCCTCCGACGTCTACAGGGAAATAATGAAAAACTGTTTTTT.

This chain joins TRBV19 and TRBJ1-3; no reliable D call. This CDR3 spans 15 amino acids. The germline V gene has CDR1 LNHDA and CDR2 SQIVND (reference sequence). V lost 0 bases and J lost 4, with 10 bases in between. CDR3 sequence reads: CASSIEGGSGNTIYF. The CDR3 nucleotides read TGTGCCAGTAGTATAGAGGGAGGCAGCGGAAACACCATATATTTT.

This clone was seen a few times. The chain recombines TRBV4-1 with TRBJ1-5; D remains ambiguous. Looked up from germline, CDR1 is MGHRA and CDR2 is YSYEKL. This CDR3 has 14 residues. Trimming stripped 0 bases from V and 3 bases from J, with 6 bases between. The CDR3 region has the DNA TGCGCCAGCAGCCAAGACAGGTTCAATCAGCCCCAGCATTTT. Protein sequence: CASSQDRFNQPQHF.

This chain joins TRBV2 and TRBJ1-2; D is unresolved. The germline V gene has CDR1 SNHLY and CDR2 FYNNEI. Trimming pared 2 bases from V and 8 bases from J, leaving 18 bases between. The CDR3 runs 15 residues. DNA of the CDR3: TGTGCCAGCAGTGAAAACCACCGGGCGCCGGGAGGCTACACCTTC. Translated, it gives CASSENHRAPGGYTF.

The chain recombines TRBV5-4 with TRBJ2-1; TRBD1 aligns across 8 bases. The V and J ends lost 6 bases and 9 bases, in that order; junction bases with no gene match: 8. The CDR3 length is 13 residues. Germline V gene data show CDR1 as SGHNT and CDR2 as YYREEE (reference sequence). The CDR3 spells CASKDRAGGEQFF. The DNA for the CDR3 is TGTGCCAGCAAGGACAGGGCTGGGGGTGAGCAGTTCTTC.

This chain uses TRBV7-9 with TRBJ1-1; 7 bases map to TRBD1. The J segment lost 1 base and the V segment lost 4 bases, leaving 6 bases of the junction unmatched. This CDR3 comprises 15 residues. Germline CDR1 and CDR2: SEHNR and FQNEAQ (reference sequence). The CDR3 region has the DNA TGTGCCAGCAGCTCTAGAGACAGGGCGAACACTGAAGCTTTCTTT. Its translation is CASSSRDRANTEAFF.